The 18 T cell receptor beta chains in this list originate from one sample, sequenced in a study of cytomegalovirus exposure and HLA in healthy donors. Amplification used 60 Vbeta primers and 13 Jbeta primers. Sequencing used immunoSEQ multiplex PCR; TCRdb keeps in-frame clones, though not all of them. This sample has around 140,000 clones, with 79% found just once. The material sequenced was PBMCs. The origin of the receptors is a male donor in good health and CMV-seronegative.

This clone was found once. The DNA of the CDR3 is TGCGCCAGCAGCTTGGGCCAGGATACGCAGTATTTT. Amino acids: CASSLGQDTQYF. The chain has TRBV5-1 and TRBJ2-3; D call uncertain. The CDR3 loop spans 12 amino acids. The V end was cut by 0 bases, the J end by 6 bases, with 5 bases between. Germline V gene lookup returns CDR1 SGHRS and CDR2 YFSETQ.

This clone was seen once. The chain links TRBV2 to TRBJ2-3; 10 nucleotides line up with TRBD1. This CDR3 has 18 amino acids. Germline-derived CDR1 and CDR2 are SNHLY and FYNNEI. The V segment lost 1 base and the J segment 4 bases; nucleotides outside the gene matches: 11. The CDR3 coding sequence is TGTGCCAGCAGTGAAGTCGCCCCGGGACAGGGGCTTCCAGATACGCAGTATTTT. This gives the protein CASSEVAPGQGLPDTQYF.

V gene TRBV9 combines with J gene TRBJ1-5; D is unclear. The CDR3 totals 18 residues. Trimming pared 3 bases from V and 0 bases from J, leaving 19 bases between. The germline CDR1 and CDR2 sequences are SGDLS and YYNGEE. CDR3 in DNA: TGTGCCAGCAGCGAGCCCCGGTGGCGGACTTATAGCAATCAGCCCCAGCATTTT. Protein sequence: CASSEPRWRTYSNQPQHF.

The chain recombines TRBV7-9 with TRBJ2-7; tentatively, D is TRBD1 (6 bases). Germline CDR1 and CDR2: SEHNR and FQNEAQ (reference sequence). V lost 1 base to trimming and J lost 5 bases, with 15 bases between them. The CDR3 extends over 15 amino acids. The CDR3 nucleotides are TGTGCCAGCAGCTTAGGGGGGCTTAGTAGCCACGAGCAGTACTTC. It translates to CASSLGGLSSHEQYF. Supplemented by reference TRBV7-9 and TRBJ2-7, the full variable domain reads DTGVSQNPRHKITKRGQNVTFRCDPISEHNRLYWYRQTLGQGPEFLTYFQNEAQLEKSRLLSDRFSAERPKGSFSTLEIQRTEQGDSAMYLCASSLGGLSSHEQYFGPGTRLTVT.

The chain combines TRBV5-8 with TRBJ2-7; D perhaps matches TRBD1 (6 bases). The germline gives CDR1 SGHTS, CDR2 YDEGEE. The CDR3 is made up of 12 amino acids. CDR3 region: CATQGHLYEQYF. For the CDR3, the DNA is TGTGCTACTCAGGGACACCTCTACGAGCAGTACTTC.

This rearrangement joins TRBV10-1 to TRBJ2-3, with D uncertain. Germline V lookup: CDR1 WNHNN, CDR2 SYGVQD (reference sequence). Trimming left V 3 bases short and J 1 base short, with 8 bases between. This CDR3 spans 14 amino acids. The CDR3 here is CASSDALRTDTQYF. CDR3 DNA sequence: TGCGCCAGCAGTGACGCGCTCCGCACAGATACGCAGTATTTT.

The V call is TRBV2, the J call TRBJ1-1; 8 nucleotides align to TRBD1. Germline values: CDR1 SNHLY, CDR2 FYNNEI. V lost 6 bases and J lost 0; bases outside the gene matches: 3. The CDR3 has 14 residues. The CDR3 DNA is TGTGCCAGCAGCACGGACAGGGTGAACACTGAAGCTTTCTTT. This sequence encodes CASSTDRVNTEAFF.

This rearrangement joins TRBV5-1 to TRBJ2-7; weak D call: TRBD2 (5 bases). Germline lookup yields CDR1 SGHRS and CDR2 YFSETQ. There are 13 residues in the CDR3. Trimming took 4 bases from V and 6 from J, leaving 14 bases between them. CDR3 region: CASSRITSSEQYF. Written as DNA, the CDR3 is TGCGCCAGCAGCAGAATAACTAGTTCCGAGCAGTACTTC.

The chain carries TRBV12-5 and TRBJ2-5, with D possibly being TRBD2 (6 bases). V lost 2 bases and J 3 bases, leaving 10 bases between the germline ends. Germline CDR1 LGHNT, CDR2 FRNRAP. The CDR3 runs 14 residues. In DNA, the CDR3 is TGTGCTAGTGGTTTGCCCGGGGGAGAAGAGACCCAGTACTTC. Amino acids: CASGLPGGEETQYF.

The chain recombines TRBV7-2 with TRBJ2-7, with TRBD2 matching over 10 bases. Unmatched junction bases numbered 2, after V lost 1 base and J lost 2 bases. Germline values: CDR1 SGHTA, CDR2 FQGNSA. The CDR3 spans 15 residues. The CDR3 bases are TGTGCCAGCAGCTTAGGGAGCGGGGGGGCCTACGAGCAGTACTTC. Residues: CASSLGSGGAYEQYF.

J is TRBJ1-3 and V is TRBV28, with unresolved D. Germline V gene lookup returns CDR1 MDHEN and CDR2 SYDVKM. Trimming left V 5 bases short and J 0 bases short, with 17 bases between. The CDR3 covers 17 residues. The CDR3 spells CASSPPRSSSSGNTIYF. DNA for the CDR3: TGTGCCAGCAGTCCCCCCAGGTCTTCGAGCTCTGGAAACACCATATATTTT.

The table lists this clone with a count of one. V gene TRBV6-1 combines with J gene TRBJ1-6; a weak D match, TRBD1 (5 bases). The V and J ends lost 8 bases and 10 bases respectively, with 21 bases between them. The CDR3 runs 15 residues. Germline assignment: CDR1 MNHNS and CDR2 SASEGT. The CDR3 protein is CASGTRQSGGSPLHF. The DNA of the CDR3 is TGTGCCAGCGGGACTAGACAGAGTGGGGGATCACCCCTCCACTTT.

This chain connects TRBV9 to TRBJ2-5; D ambiguous. V lost 0 bases and J lost 5, with 8 bases in between. This CDR3 is 13 amino acids long. Germline values: CDR1 SGDLS, CDR2 YYNGEE. In DNA form, the CDR3 reads TGTGCCAGCAGCGTAGCCAGTCAGGAGACCCAGTACTTC. It yields the protein CASSVASQETQYF. The full variable domain, with the rest looked up from reference TRBV9 and TRBJ2-5, is DSGVTQTPKHLITATGQRVTLRCSPRSGDLSVYWYQQSLDQGLQFLIQYYNGEERAKGNILERFSAQQFPDLHSELNLSSLELGDSALYFCASSVASQETQYFGPGTRLLVL.

The chain links TRBV5-1 to TRBJ2-2; D possibly corresponds to TRBD2 (5 bases). From germline, CDR1 is SGHRS and CDR2 YFSETQ. The CDR3 is 14 amino acids. The V gene lost 5 bases and the J gene lost 4 bases, with 12 bases spanning the gap. CDR3 DNA sequence: TGCGCCAGCAGGTCTCTAGCAAGCACCGGGGAGCTGTTTTTT. This translates into CASRSLASTGELFF.

This clone was detected a few times. The chain has TRBV5-4 and TRBJ2-3; 10 bases align to TRBD2. The V gene end was trimmed by 0 bases and the J gene end by 3 bases; junction bases not matched to a gene: 1. CDR1 is SGHNT, CDR2 YYREEE, per germline (reference sequence). The CDR3 sequence is 15 residues long. The CDR3 reads CASSLELAGTDTQYF. The CDR3 bases are TGTGCCAGCAGCTTGGAACTAGCGGGGACAGATACGCAGTATTTT.

The chain combines TRBV9 with TRBJ1-2; perhaps TRBD1 as D (5 bases). The CDR3 loop spans 13 amino acids. The germline V gene encodes CDR1 SGDLS and CDR2 YYNGEE. The ends were cut back, 1 base at V and 7 bases at J, with 11 bases in the middle. Written as DNA, the CDR3 is TGTGCCAGCAGCGTATGGCAGGGTTTTGGCTACACCTTC. This sequence encodes CASSVWQGFGYTF.

V and J are TRBV5-6 and TRBJ2-3; 11 bases align to TRBD2. CDR3 length: 16 residues. V was clipped by 3 bases and J by 3 bases; unmatched bases: 6. Per the germline V gene, CDR1 is SGHDT and CDR2 is YYEEEE. The CDR3 region is CASSSRTSGLTDTQYF. DNA of the CDR3: TGTGCCAGCAGCTCCCGGACTAGCGGGCTAACAGATACGCAGTATTTT.

The V gene is TRBV7-2, the J gene TRBJ2-1; unclear D gene. This CDR3 spans 12 amino acids. The V end lost 2 bases, the J end lost 9 bases, and 8 bases lay between the germline ends. CDR1 and CDR2 from the germline V gene are SGHTA and FQGNSA. The CDR3: CASSLLFPEQFF. In DNA, the CDR3 is TGTGCCAGCAGCTTACTTTTTCCTGAGCAGTTCTTC.